One T cell receptor (beta chain) is described in this entry. Its antigen remains unknown. The data were obtained in a study of cytomegalovirus exposure and HLA in healthy donors. Whole-study findings and limits: In a later analysis, the majority of CMV-associated beta chains seemingly showed HLA restriction. Cytomegalovirus association was assigned to some 160 TCR beta chains.

PCR employed 60 Vbeta and 13 Jbeta primers. The assay was immunoSEQ multiplex PCR, and TCRdb's table has in-frame clones only and misses some. The data contain around 150,000 clones, about four fifths of them singletons. Germline V lookup: CDR1 MNHNS, CDR2 SASEGT. Germline trimming cut 4 bases from V and 7 bases from J; bases unmatched to any gene: 8. The CDR3 length is 17 residues. The rearrangement joins TRBV6-1 to TRBJ2-1; 15 positions match TRBD2. The sequence was collected from a middle-aged man in good health and CMV-seropositive. Source material: PBMCs. The CDR3 protein is CASSVGLAGGVGNEQFF. The CDR3 DNA reads as TGTGCCAGCAGTGTCGGACTAGCGGGAGGGGTCGGTAATGAGCAGTTCTTC.